This TCR beta chain was sequenced in a study of regulatory T cells in long-lasting Graves disease. Background on the study: Positive TSH receptor antibodies alongside over 5 years of antithyroid drugs were what marked Graves' disease as persistent.

Time point denoted: persistent/refractory GD, antithyroid drugs over 5 years with positive TRAb. The TCR library was made from RNA extracted from PBMCs. Germline V gives CDR1 DFQATT, CDR2 SNEGSKA (reference sequence). Trimming shortened V by 4 bases and J by 0 bases, and 13 bases separated the two germline ends. CDR3 size: 15 residues. CDR3 regions were amplified by Arm-PCR using iRepertoire HTBI primers to build TCR beta libraries. TCRdb fed the multiplex PCR reads into MiXCR, producing one record per CDR3 protein. Among about 420,000 distinct CDR3 sequences, about 20% were seen once, and the ten largest hold roughly 26%. Concerning this clonotype: The antigen is unknown.

Whole-study results and caveats: Lower TCR diversity was seen in persistent Graves' patients than in newly diagnosed ones. Exclusively peripheral blood, rather than thyroid tissue, was studied.

The sequence was obtained from a female donor with Graves disease. The sequences come from peripheral blood mononuclear cells (PBMCs), collected when the disease was refractory, from a patient treated with antithyroid drugs. This rearrangement joins TRBV20-1 to TRBJ1-5, with D unclear. Here the CDR3 DNA reads TGCAGTGCTATATGGCAGGCCAATAGCAATCAGCCCCAGCATTTT. Its protein is CSAIWQANSNQPQHF.